What follows are 24 T cell receptor beta chains derived from one specimen sequenced in a study of human T cells and chemical hapten exposure. TCRdb passed the RACE reads through MiXCR, listing each CDR3 protein once. Of over 100,000 distinct CDR3 sequences in the sample, approximately 8.8% were seen once. Time point denoted: patch test 2, 6 weeks after DPC sensitization. The treatment: therapeutic diphenylcyclopropenone sensitization with weekly scalp DPC. Sample: whole blood, taken in connection with sensitization to the hapten diphenylcyclopropenone (DPC). These receptors were taken from a middle-aged woman with alopecia areata. Some clones in this sample may be carry-over from other donors' samples.

This clonotype was recorded at least ten times. Germline and junction disagree at one end, which may indicate a read error. The chain has TRBV30 and TRBJ1-3, with TRBD1 as a possible D gene (6 bases). The CDR3 runs to 11 residues. Germline V gene sequence: CDR1 GTSNPN, CDR2 SVGIG (reference sequence). DNA for the CDR3: TGTGCCTGGAGTTACAGGGATTTACGTGGTTTT. This gives the protein CAWSYRDLRGF. Filled out from reference TRBV30 and TRBJ1-3, the complete variable domain reads SQTIHQWPATLVQPVGSPLSLECTVEGTSNPNLYWYRQAAGRGLQLLFYSVGIGQISSEVPQNLSASRPQDRQFILSSKKLLLSDSGFYLCAWSYRDLRGFGEGSWLTVV.

This clonotype was recorded many times. The chain employs TRBV7-8 and TRBJ2-7, with D perhaps matching TRBD1 or TRBD2 (5 bases each). Per the germline V gene, CDR1 is SGHVS and CDR2 is FQNEAQ. The V gene lost 5 bases and the J gene lost 5 bases, with 22 bases spanning the gap. CDR3 size: 16 residues. The CDR3 loop is CASSQTQRGQGHEQYF. The CDR3 DNA is TGTGCCAGCAGCCAGACCCAGAGGGGCCAGGGCCACGAGCAGTACTTC.

This clonotype was counted many times. The gene calls are TRBV2 and TRBJ1-1, with no clear D. V lost 7 bases to trimming and J lost 1 base, with 13 bases between them. CDR1 and CDR2 (germline): SNHLY, FYNNEI. The CDR3 loop spans 14 amino acids. The CDR3 region has the DNA TGTGCCAGCACCCTTGATGGCGGGAACACTGAAGCTTTCTTT. Protein product: CASTLDGGNTEAFF.

V usage is TRBV27 and J usage is TRBJ1-1; TRBD1 might be the D (6 bases). CDR3 length: 13 amino acids. V gave up 2 bases and J gave up 5 bases, with 9 bases separating them. In germline, CDR1 is MNHEY, CDR2 SMNVEV (reference sequence). The chain's CDR3 is CASSLMQGTEAFF. The CDR3 bases are TGTGCCAGCAGTTTAATGCAGGGGACTGAAGCTTTCTTT.

V gene TRBV5-1 combines with J gene TRBJ2-5, with D uncertain. Deletions cut 6 bases from V and 2 bases from J, with 11 bases between. The CDR3 spans 13 residues. Germline values: CDR1 SGHRS, CDR2 YFSETQ. The CDR3 loop is CASMRVVQETQYF. Written as DNA, the CDR3 is TGCGCCAGCATGAGAGTGGTTCAAGAGACCCAGTACTTC.

Ten or more counts support this clonotype. V is TRBV19 and J is TRBJ1-2; weak D call: TRBD1 (5 bases). V lost 4 bases, J lost 0 bases, and 9 bases lay in between. The CDR3 is 14 amino acids. Germline lookup yields CDR1 LNHDA and CDR2 SQIVND (reference sequence). CDR3 DNA sequence: TGTGCCAGTAGTACCGGGGCGACTAACTATGGCTACACCTTC. This encodes CASSTGATNYGYTF.

This clonotype has more than one count but fewer than ten. Relative to the germline gene, one junction end is altered; a read error may explain this. The genes are TRBV3-1 and TRBJ2-3, with D tentatively TRBD1 (6 bases). CDR1 and CDR2 (germline): LGHDT, YNNKEL (reference sequence). The CDR3 loop spans 13 amino acids. The CDR3 nucleotides read TGTGCCAGCAGCCACACAGGGCCGGATAGGCAGTATTTT. This gives the protein CASSHTGPDRQYF.

Ten or more counts support this clonotype. The chain couples TRBV2 to TRBJ2-4, with D hard to call. The germline V and J ends were trimmed by 6 bases and 0 bases, with 6 bases remaining between them. CDR3 length equals 13 residues. The germline V gene encodes CDR1 SNHLY and CDR2 FYNNEI. The CDR3 sequence: CASRGRAKNIQYF. As DNA, the CDR3 is TGTGCCAGCAGGGGCAGAGCCAAAAACATTCAGTACTTC.

The CDR3 DNA follows: TGTGCCAGCAGCTTAGACGGGGCGCAAGAGACCCAGTACTTC. Amino acids: CASSLDGAQETQYF. V is TRBV7-3 and J is TRBJ2-5; the D call may be TRBD1 or TRBD2 (5 bases each). The CDR3 totals 14 residues. Trimming took off 2 bases at V and 2 bases at J, with 9 bases between the two ends. Germline CDR1 reads SGHTA; CDR2 reads FQGTGA.

This clonotype was seen many times. Here the CDR3 DNA reads TGTGCCAGCAGCCCCGGGACGGCGAACTATGGCTACACCTTC. Amino acids: CASSPGTANYGYTF. The rearrangement uses TRBV9 and TRBJ1-2, with D possibly being TRBD1 (5 bases). The CDR3 is 14 residues long. V was pared by 4 bases and J by 2 bases, with 12 bases between. CDR1 and CDR2 (germline): SGDLS, YYNGEE.

V usage is TRBV6-6 and J usage is TRBJ1-1; 12 nucleotides align to TRBD1. Unmatched junction bases numbered 6, after V lost 5 bases and J lost 5 bases. CDR1 and CDR2 (germline): MNHNY, SVGAGI (reference sequence). The CDR3 loop spans 15 amino acids. CDR3 nucleotides: TGTGCCAGCAGTGGGACAGGGGGCCGAGGGACTGAAGCTTTCTTT. Protein product: CASSGTGGRGTEAFF.

The chain is built from TRBV9 and TRBJ2-1; 10 bases map to TRBD2. Germline V gene data show CDR1 as SGDLS and CDR2 as YYNGEE. This CDR3 is built from 16 residues. V trimming: 2 bases; J trimming: 5 bases; junction bases outside the gene matches: 7. CDR3 protein: CASSVVRTSGHNEQFF. In DNA form, the CDR3 reads TGTGCCAGCAGCGTGGTGCGGACTAGCGGCCACAATGAGCAGTTCTTC.

This clonotype was detected a few times. The V and J genes are TRBV11-2 and TRBJ1-2, with TRBD1 as a possible D gene (6 bases). CDR3 length equals 13 residues. V was clipped by 2 bases and J by 7 bases, with 11 bases between them. Looked up from germline, CDR1 is SGHAT and CDR2 is FQNNGV. CDR3 amino acids: CASSLQGPGGYTF. For the CDR3, the DNA is TGTGCCAGCAGCTTACAGGGGCCGGGTGGCTACACCTTC.

This clonotype was counted between two and nine times. This chain connects TRBV6-5 to TRBJ1-1; no definite D call. Germline CDR1 reads MNHEY; CDR2 reads SVGAGI. The CDR3 is 11 amino acids. Trimming removed 10 bases at V and 2 bases at J, with 8 bases between. The CDR3 bases are TGTGCCACTAATATAAACACTGAAGCTTTCTTT. Translation: CATNINTEAFF.

The chain joins TRBV15 to TRBJ2-3; D is unclear. The CDR3 covers 16 residues. V shed 2 bases and J shed 1 base, with 13 bases lying between them. Per germline, CDR1 LNHNV and CDR2 YYDKDF (reference sequence). This CDR3 reads CATSRSLPLGTDTQYF. In DNA, the CDR3 is TGTGCCACCAGCAGATCTCTACCCCTCGGCACAGATACGCAGTATTTT.

Here the CDR3 DNA reads TGCGCCAGCAGTGAGTCGGCGCCTTACGAGCAGTACTTC. It is translated as CASSESAPYEQYF. The chain carries TRBV10-2 and TRBJ2-7; no reliable D call. Trimming shortened V by 0 bases and J by 4 bases, and 7 bases separated the two germline ends. The CDR3 contains 13 residues. Germline CDR1 and CDR2: WSHSY and SAAADI.

Many counts were recorded for this clonotype. This chain connects TRBV6-5 to TRBJ1-2, with 8 bases fitting TRBD1. The CDR3 extends over 15 amino acids. J gave up 3 bases and V 7 bases, and 10 bases lay outside the gene matches. CDR1 and CDR2 from the germline V gene are MNHEY and SVGAGI. The CDR3 is CASTGWGQAHYGYTF. The CDR3 DNA is TGTGCCAGCACTGGCTGGGGACAGGCCCACTATGGCTACACCTTC.

There are a few counts of this clonotype. The genes are TRBV5-6 and TRBJ1-6; no definite D call. Looked up from germline, CDR1 is SGHDT and CDR2 is YYEEEE. V was pared by 4 bases and J by 7 bases, with 18 bases between. The CDR3 extends over 16 amino acids. CDR3 coding DNA: TGTGCCAGCAGCCTGACGGGAGCGTCGGTGAATTCACCCCTCCACTTT. Protein sequence: CASSLTGASVNSPLHF.

This clonotype was detected ten times or more. The chain uses TRBV5-1 and TRBJ2-3, with D possibly matching TRBD1 (6 bases). The CDR3 sequence is 15 residues long. Per germline, CDR1 SGHRS and CDR2 YFSETQ. The ends were cut back, 0 bases at V and 1 base at J, with 9 bases in the middle. The CDR3 bases are TGCGCCAGCAGCTTGGGGCAGGGGCGCACAGATACGCAGTATTTT. This codes for CASSLGQGRTDTQYF.

This clonotype occurred a few times. The chain carries TRBV20-1 and TRBJ1-5, with D uncertain. V gave up 3 bases and J gave up 0 bases, with 9 bases separating them. The CDR3 extends over 14 amino acids. Germline CDR1 and CDR2: DFQATT and SNEGSKA (reference sequence). Written as DNA, the CDR3 is TGCAGTGCTAGCCCCAGTTATAGCAATCAGCCCCAGCATTTT. As protein: CSASPSYSNQPQHF.

This clonotype was observed a handful of times. V is TRBV6-2 or TRBV6-3 and J is TRBJ1-2; the match to TRBD1 covers 8 bases. The CDR3 loop spans 15 amino acids. V lost 6 bases and J lost 8; bases outside the gene matches: 14. The germline CDR1 and CDR2 sequences are MNHEY and SVGEGT. The CDR3 is CASSLPPDRVGGYTF. CDR3 DNA: TGTGCCAGCAGCCTACCCCCGGACAGGGTCGGGGGCTACACCTTC.

The chain couples TRBV20-1 to TRBJ2-3; 8 bases map to TRBD2. Germline trimming cut 6 bases from V and 4 bases from J; bases unmatched to any gene: 9. Looked up from germline, CDR1 is DFQATT and CDR2 is SNEGSKA (reference sequence). The CDR3 covers 14 residues. The CDR3 nucleotides are TGCAGTGCGCCCCCCCAGCGGGGGCCAGATACGCAGTATTTT. It is translated as CSAPPQRGPDTQYF.

V gene TRBV10-3 combines with J gene TRBJ2-1, with D perhaps being TRBD1 or TRBD2 (6 bases each). The CDR3 length is 11 residues. V lost 7 bases to trimming and J lost 10 bases, with 11 bases between them. Germline assignment: CDR1 ENHRY and CDR2 SYGVKD. The CDR3 DNA is TGTGCCATCACGGGGGCTGGGGAGCAGTTCTTC. This codes for CAITGAGEQFF.

There are many counts of this clonotype. The rearrangement uses TRBV20-1 and TRBJ2-7, with 8 bases identical to TRBD1. CDR3 length equals 13 residues. V shed 6 bases and J 2 bases; nucleotides not matched to a gene: 6. Germline V gives CDR1 DFQATT, CDR2 SNEGSKA (reference sequence). The CDR3 nucleotides are TGCAGTGCCGTACAGGGGGAGGCCTACGAGCAGTACTTC. This codes for CSAVQGEAYEQYF.